Below, one T cell receptor (beta chain) is given with its context. The antigen remains undetermined. PCR was performed using 60 Vbeta and 13 Jbeta primers. Generated by immunoSEQ multiplex PCR, the TCRdb table keeps only in-frame clones and is missing some. The sample has 84,000 or so clones, around 85% seen once; the top ten hold 2% to 3%. CDR3 length equals 13 residues. Deletions cut 6 bases from V and 6 bases from J, with 14 bases between. CDR1 is MNHEY and CDR2 is SVGAGI in the germline V gene. These data are taken from a study of cytomegalovirus exposure and HLA in healthy donors. Study results and caveats: Immune exposure information comprised only CMV serostatus.

The receptor comes from a woman between 45 and 65 years old in good health and CMV-seronegative. The sequenced sample was PBMCs. V is TRBV6-5 and J is TRBJ1-2; D possibly corresponds to TRBD1 (6 bases). This CDR3 reads CASSKDRLNGYTF. The CDR3 DNA follows: TGTGCCAGCAGCAAGGACAGATTGAATGGCTACACCTTC.